This note documents a single T cell receptor beta chain sequence. The sample comes from a study of blood T cell repertoires in COVID-19. This CDR3 spans 12 amino acids. V was shortened by 0 bases and J by 8 bases, with 8 bases between the two germline ends. The germline V gene encodes CDR1 SGDLS and CDR2 YYNGEE. Authors' data handling: It was from reference gene primer amplification that nucleated cell counts were estimated. Assay: immunoSEQ multiplex PCR; the TCRdb copy retains only in-frame clones and omits some. That table furnishes V, J and clone size, whereas the DNA furnished D and trimming. The top ten clones hold around 0.7% of a sample with 500,000 or so clones, roughly 87% of them seen once.

The receptor's source is a young woman who had recovered from COVID-19. The chain is built from TRBV9 and TRBJ1-2; the D is unclear. What was sequenced was PBMCs or T cells enriched from blood (not recorded which). CDR3 nucleotides: TGTGCCAGCAGCGTAGTGGAGGGCGGCTACACCTTC. Translated: CASSVVEGGYTF.